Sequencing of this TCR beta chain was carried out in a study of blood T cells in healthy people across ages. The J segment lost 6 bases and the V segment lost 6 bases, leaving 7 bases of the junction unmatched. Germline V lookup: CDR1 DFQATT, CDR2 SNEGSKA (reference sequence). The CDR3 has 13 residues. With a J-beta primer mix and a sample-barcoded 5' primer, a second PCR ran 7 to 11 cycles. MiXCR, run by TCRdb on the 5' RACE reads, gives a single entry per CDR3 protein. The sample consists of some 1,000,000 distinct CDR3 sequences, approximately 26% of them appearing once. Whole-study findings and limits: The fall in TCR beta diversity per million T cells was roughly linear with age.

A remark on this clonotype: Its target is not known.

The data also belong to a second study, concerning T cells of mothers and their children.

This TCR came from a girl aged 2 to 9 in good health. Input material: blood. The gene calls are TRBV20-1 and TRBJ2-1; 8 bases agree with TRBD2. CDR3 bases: TGCAGTGCCTCCGGGACTAGTCTCAATGAGCAGTTCTTC. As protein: CSASGTSLNEQFF.